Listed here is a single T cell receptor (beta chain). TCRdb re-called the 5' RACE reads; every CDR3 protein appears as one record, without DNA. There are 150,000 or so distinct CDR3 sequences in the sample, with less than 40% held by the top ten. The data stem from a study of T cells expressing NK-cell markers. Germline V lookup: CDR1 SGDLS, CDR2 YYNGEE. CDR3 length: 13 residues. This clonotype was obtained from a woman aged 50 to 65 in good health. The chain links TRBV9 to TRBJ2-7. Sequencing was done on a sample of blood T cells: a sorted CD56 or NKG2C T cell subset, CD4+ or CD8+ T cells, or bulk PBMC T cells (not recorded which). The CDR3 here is CASSVGPSYEQYF.